These T cell receptor beta chains were read from a single sample in a study of T cells in tuberculosis. The assay was immunoSEQ multiplex PCR, and TCRdb's table has in-frame clones only and misses some. The data hold some 49,000 clones, with roughly 95% observed a single time. The sample was PBMCs, taken at tuberculosis diagnosis. These receptors were collected from an adult with tuberculosis. Each CDR3 is given with its conserved first and last residue. The D gene is left open where the match is weak. The size field is filled for only some rows; it gives once, few, many or a size class.

D gene: TRBD2
V gene: TRBV11-2
J gene: TRBJ2-1
clone size: .
CDR3 DNA: TGTGCCAGCAGCCCCAGGTCCGGGAGGTCCTACAATGAGCAGTTCTTC
CDR3 protein: CASSPRSGRSYNEQFF

D gene: .
V gene: TRBV7-9
J gene: TRBJ2-6
clone size: .
CDR3 DNA: TGTGCCAGCAGCTTAAGTGGCAGGGGATTATCTGGGGCCAACGTCCTGACTTTC
CDR3 protein: CASSLSGRGLSGANVLTF

D gene: .
V gene: TRBV28
J gene: TRBJ1-5
clone size: once
CDR3 DNA: TGTGCCAGCAGTTTACCGGGGTTTCAGCCCCAGCATTTT
CDR3 protein: CASSLPGFQPQHF

D gene: TRBD2
V gene: TRBV7-2
J gene: TRBJ2-1
clone size: .
CDR3 DNA: TGTGCCAGCAGCAACATAGCGGGAGGGTTCCCCTACAATGAGCAGTTCTTC
CDR3 protein: CASSNIAGGFPYNEQFF

D gene: .
V gene: TRBV4-3
J gene: TRBJ1-6
clone size: once
CDR3 DNA: TGCGCCAGCAGCCAAGAACTTGGGCAGGGATCTTCACCCCTCCACTTT
CDR3 protein: CASSQELGQGSSPLHF

D gene: .
V gene: TRBV5-4
J gene: TRBJ2-2
clone size: .
CDR3 DNA: TGTGCCAGCAGCCCAGGGACTTCAGTGGGGGAGCTGTTTTTT
CDR3 protein: CASSPGTSVGELFF

D gene: TRBD1
V gene: TRBV5-1
J gene: TRBJ1-1
clone size: .
CDR3 DNA: TGCGCCAGCACCTTAGGGGGCGACACTGAAGCTTTCTTT
CDR3 protein: CASTLGGDTEAFF

D gene: TRBD2
V gene: TRBV6-1
J gene: TRBJ2-7
clone size: .
CDR3 DNA: TGTGCCAGCAGTGCCTTAGCGGGGAGCTCCTACGAGCAGTACTTC
CDR3 protein: CASSALAGSSYEQYF

D gene: .
V gene: TRBV4-3
J gene: TRBJ1-2
clone size: once
CDR3 DNA: TGCGCCAGCAGCCAAGATAGGGCAGGGAACTATGGCTACACCTTC
CDR3 protein: CASSQDRAGNYGYTF

D gene: .
V gene: TRBV12-1
J gene: TRBJ2-3
clone size: .
CDR3 DNA: TGTGCCAGCAGCTTTTGTATAAGGGTCGGAGGAGATACGCAGTATTTT
CDR3 protein: CASSFCIRVGGDTQYF

D gene: TRBD1
V gene: TRBV5-4
J gene: TRBJ2-7
clone size: .
CDR3 DNA: TGTGCCAGCAGTCAGGGACAGGACTCCTACGAGCAGTACTTC
CDR3 protein: CASSQGQDSYEQYF

D gene: TRBD2
V gene: TRBV27
J gene: TRBJ2-1
clone size: .
CDR3 DNA: TGTGCCAGCGGCGGACTAGCGGGAGGGCGGGGTGAGCAGTTCTTC
CDR3 protein: CASGGLAGGRGEQFF

D gene: TRBD1
V gene: TRBV14
J gene: TRBJ2-7
clone size: .
CDR3 DNA: TGTGCCAGCAGACGGACAGGGTCTCGATCCTACGAGCAGTACTTC
CDR3 protein: CASRRTGSRSYEQYF

D gene: TRBD1
V gene: TRBV5-6
J gene: TRBJ2-5
clone size: once
CDR3 DNA: TGTGCCAGCAGCCGGGACAGGGGAAAGACCCAGTACTTC
CDR3 protein: CASSRDRGKTQYF

D gene: .
V gene: TRBV7-9
J gene: TRBJ1-1
clone size: .
CDR3 DNA: TGTGCCAGCAGCGAGAGCGGGGCACTGAACACTGAAGCTTTCTTT
CDR3 protein: CASSESGALNTEAFF

D gene: .
V gene: TRBV29-1
J gene: TRBJ2-2
clone size: .
CDR3 DNA: TGCAGCGTTGGCCGGGAGCCAGTCGGGGAGCTGTTTTTT
CDR3 protein: CSVGREPVGELFF

D gene: TRBD2
V gene: TRBV5-8
J gene: TRBJ2-1
clone size: .
CDR3 DNA: TGTGCCAGCAGTATCCTAGCGGGAGTAGGGAATGAGCAGTTCTTC
CDR3 protein: CASSILAGVGNEQFF

D gene: .
V gene: TRBV7-2
J gene: TRBJ2-7
clone size: .
CDR3 DNA: TGTGCCAGCAGCTTGGTGGGGCTTAGCTCCTACGAGCAGTACTTC
CDR3 protein: CASSLVGLSSYEQYF

D gene: TRBD2
V gene: TRBV14
J gene: TRBJ2-7
clone size: .
CDR3 DNA: TGTGCCAGCAGCCAACAGGGACTAGCTCGATACGAGCAGTACTTC
CDR3 protein: CASSQQGLARYEQYF

D gene: .
V gene: TRBV30
J gene: TRBJ1-2
clone size: .
CDR3 DNA: TGTGCCTGGGGGGGGTATGGCTACACCTTC
CDR3 protein: CAWGGYGYTF

D gene: .
V gene: TRBV30
J gene: TRBJ1-1
clone size: once
CDR3 DNA: TGTGCCTGGAGTAGACATATAACTAACACTGAAGCTTTCTTT
CDR3 protein: CAWSRHITNTEAFF

D gene: .
V gene: TRBV7-2
J gene: TRBJ1-5
clone size: .
CDR3 DNA: TGTGCCAGCAGCTTAGATGCAGGGTCAGATCAGCCCCAGCATTTT
CDR3 protein: CASSLDAGSDQPQHF

D gene: .
V gene: TRBV4-3
J gene: TRBJ2-2
clone size: .
CDR3 DNA: TGCGCCAGCAGCCGAAACGGGCCAGGGCACGATACCGGGGAGCTGTTTTTT
CDR3 protein: CASSRNGPGHDTGELFF

D gene: TRBD1
V gene: TRBV10-3
J gene: TRBJ2-5
clone size: once
CDR3 DNA: TGTGCCATCAGTGAGTCGAGTCGGACAGGACAAGAGACCCAGTACTTC
CDR3 protein: CAISESSRTGQETQYF

D gene: TRBD2
V gene: TRBV5-6
J gene: TRBJ2-7
clone size: .
CDR3 DNA: TGTGCCAGCAGCTCCGCTAGCGGGAGCTACGAGCAGTACTTC
CDR3 protein: CASSSASGSYEQYF